Detailed here is one T cell receptor (beta chain). This sample is part of a study of blood T cell repertoires in COVID-19. Study background: Sites across the United States, Italy and Spain contributed samples from acute and convalescent COVID-19. PBMCs, B-cell-depleted T cells, or T cells were the source of the cDNA or gDNA that made up the material.

Unmatched junction bases numbered 8, after V lost 5 bases and J lost 4 bases. Germline loops: CDR1 MDHEN, CDR2 SYDVKM. This CDR3 contains 15 residues. As handled by the study authors: Estimation of nucleated cell counts relied on the amplification of reference gene primers. Some clones are missing from TCRdb's copy, which holds only in-frame ones; the method was immunoSEQ multiplex PCR. V and J calls and clone size come straight from that table; D and trimming were deduced from the DNA. Here the sample spans tens of thousands of clones, 85% to 90% being singletons. The TCR was taken from a man in his thirties or forties with active or convalescent COVID-19. J is TRBJ1-1 and V is TRBV28; 9 bases line up with TRBD1. Sequenced material: peripheral blood. The CDR3 protein is CASSENRGRSTEAFF. CDR3 coding DNA: TGTGCCAGCAGTGAGAACAGGGGGCGAAGCACTGAAGCTTTCTTT.